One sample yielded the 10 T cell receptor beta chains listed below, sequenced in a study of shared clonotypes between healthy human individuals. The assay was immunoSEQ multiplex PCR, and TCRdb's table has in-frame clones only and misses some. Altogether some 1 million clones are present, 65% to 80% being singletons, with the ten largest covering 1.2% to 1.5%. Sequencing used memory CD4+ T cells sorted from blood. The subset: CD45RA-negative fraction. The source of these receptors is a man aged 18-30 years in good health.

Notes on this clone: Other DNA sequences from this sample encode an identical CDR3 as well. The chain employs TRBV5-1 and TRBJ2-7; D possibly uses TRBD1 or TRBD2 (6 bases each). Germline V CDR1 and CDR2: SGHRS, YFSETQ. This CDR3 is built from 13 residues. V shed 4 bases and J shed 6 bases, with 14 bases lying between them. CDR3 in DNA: TGCGCCAGCAGCCGGGGGCAGGGCGGCGAGCAGTACTTC. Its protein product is CASSRGQGGEQYF.

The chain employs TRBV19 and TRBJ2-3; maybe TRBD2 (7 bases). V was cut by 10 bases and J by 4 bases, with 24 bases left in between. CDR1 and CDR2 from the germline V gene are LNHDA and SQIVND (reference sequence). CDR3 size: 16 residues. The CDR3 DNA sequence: TGTGCCACTAGGGATGTTGGAGGGGGGGATTCAGATACGCAGTATTTT. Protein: CATRDVGGGDSDTQYF.

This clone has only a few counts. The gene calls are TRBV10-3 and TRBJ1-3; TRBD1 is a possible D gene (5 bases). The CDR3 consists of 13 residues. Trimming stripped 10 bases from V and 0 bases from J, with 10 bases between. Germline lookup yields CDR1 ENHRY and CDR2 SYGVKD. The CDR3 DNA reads TGTGCCACACATCAGGGCTCTGGAAACACCATATATTTT. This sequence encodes CATHQGSGNTIYF.

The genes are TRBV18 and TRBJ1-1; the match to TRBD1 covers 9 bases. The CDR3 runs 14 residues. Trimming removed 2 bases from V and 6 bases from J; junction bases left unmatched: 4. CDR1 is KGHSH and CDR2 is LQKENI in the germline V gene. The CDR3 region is CASSPDGQGSEAFF. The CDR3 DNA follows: TGTGCCAGCTCACCAGACGGACAGGGGTCTGAAGCTTTCTTT.

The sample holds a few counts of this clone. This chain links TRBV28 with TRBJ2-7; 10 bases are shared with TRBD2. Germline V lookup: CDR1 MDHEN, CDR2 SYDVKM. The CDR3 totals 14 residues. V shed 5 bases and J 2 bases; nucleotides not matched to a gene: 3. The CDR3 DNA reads TGTGCCAGCAGTCCCAGCGGGGGGGCCTACGAGCAGTACTTC. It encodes CASSPSGGAYEQYF.

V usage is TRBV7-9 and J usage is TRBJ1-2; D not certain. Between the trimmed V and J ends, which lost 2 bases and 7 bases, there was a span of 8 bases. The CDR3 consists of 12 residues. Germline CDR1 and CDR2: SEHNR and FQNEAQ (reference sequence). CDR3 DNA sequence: TGTGCCAGCAGCTTAAGAGAAAGTGGCTACACCTTC. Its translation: CASSLRESGYTF.

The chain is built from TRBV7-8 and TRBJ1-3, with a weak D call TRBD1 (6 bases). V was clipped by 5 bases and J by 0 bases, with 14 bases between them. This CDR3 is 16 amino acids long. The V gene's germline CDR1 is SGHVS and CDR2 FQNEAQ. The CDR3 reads CASSPRDTYSGNTIYF. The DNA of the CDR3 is TGTGCCAGCAGCCCCCGGGACACCTACTCTGGAAACACCATATATTTT.

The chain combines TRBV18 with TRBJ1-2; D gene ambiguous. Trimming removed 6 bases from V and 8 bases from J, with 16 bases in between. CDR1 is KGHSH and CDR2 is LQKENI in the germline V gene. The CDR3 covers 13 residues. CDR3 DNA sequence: TGTGCCAGCTCGGGCGGGCAACAGCGGGGCTACACCTTC. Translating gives CASSGGQQRGYTF.

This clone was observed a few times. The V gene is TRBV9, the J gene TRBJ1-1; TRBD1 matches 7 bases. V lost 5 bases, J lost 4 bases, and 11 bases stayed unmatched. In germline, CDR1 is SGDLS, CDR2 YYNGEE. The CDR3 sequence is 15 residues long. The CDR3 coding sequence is TGTGCCAGCAGTGTACGACAGGGAGGGAGCACTGAAGCTTTCTTT. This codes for CASSVRQGGSTEAFF. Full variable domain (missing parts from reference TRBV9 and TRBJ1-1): DSGVTQTPKHLITATGQRVTLRCSPRSGDLSVYWYQQSLDQGLQFLIQYYNGEERAKGNILERFSAQQFPDLHSELNLSSLELGDSALYFCASSVRQGGSTEAFFGQGTRLTVV.

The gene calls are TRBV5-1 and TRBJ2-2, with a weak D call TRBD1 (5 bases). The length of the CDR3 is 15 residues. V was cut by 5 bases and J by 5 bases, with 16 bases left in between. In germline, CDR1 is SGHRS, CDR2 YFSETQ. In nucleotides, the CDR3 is TGCGCCAGCAGAGACCTTTTAGGGGCGACCGGGGAGCTGTTTTTT. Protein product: CASRDLLGATGELFF.